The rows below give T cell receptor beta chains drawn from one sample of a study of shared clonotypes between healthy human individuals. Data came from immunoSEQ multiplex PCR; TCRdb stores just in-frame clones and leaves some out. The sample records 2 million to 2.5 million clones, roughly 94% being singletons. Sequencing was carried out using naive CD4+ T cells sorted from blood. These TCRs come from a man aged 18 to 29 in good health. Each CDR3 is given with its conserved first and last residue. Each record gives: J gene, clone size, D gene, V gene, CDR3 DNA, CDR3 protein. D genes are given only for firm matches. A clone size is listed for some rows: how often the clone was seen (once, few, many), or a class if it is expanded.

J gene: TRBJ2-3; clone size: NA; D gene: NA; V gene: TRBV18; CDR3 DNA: TGTGCCAGCTCACGAATGGGCGCGGGGACTGCAGATACGCAGTATTTT; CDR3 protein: CASSRMGAGTADTQYF
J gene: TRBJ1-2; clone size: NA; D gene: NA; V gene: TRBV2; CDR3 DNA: TGTGCCAGCAGCCCGACTAGGGAGTCGGAGGGCTACACCTTC; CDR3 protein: CASSPTRESEGYTF
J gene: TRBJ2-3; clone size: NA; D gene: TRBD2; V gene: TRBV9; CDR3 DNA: TGTGCCAGCAGCTCGACCAAGCGGGGGGGAACAGATACGCAGTATTTT; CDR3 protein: CASSSTKRGGTDTQYF
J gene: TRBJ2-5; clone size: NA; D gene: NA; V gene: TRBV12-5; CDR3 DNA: TGTGCTAGTGGTCGCCCTAATCAGGGCCAAGAGACCCAGTACTTC; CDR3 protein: CASGRPNQGQETQYF
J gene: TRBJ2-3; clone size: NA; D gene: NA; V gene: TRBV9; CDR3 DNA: TGTGCCAGCAGCCATAGCGGTAGCACAAATACGCAGTATTTT; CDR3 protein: CASSHSGSTNTQYF
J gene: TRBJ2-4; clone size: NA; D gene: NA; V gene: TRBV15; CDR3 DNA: TGTGCCACCGGGTTGGTAGTCGGAAACATTCAGTACTTC; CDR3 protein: CATGLVVGNIQYF
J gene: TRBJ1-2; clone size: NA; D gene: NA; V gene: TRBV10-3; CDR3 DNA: TGTGCCATCAGTGAGTCGGGAAACTATGGCTACACCTTC; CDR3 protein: CAISESGNYGYTF
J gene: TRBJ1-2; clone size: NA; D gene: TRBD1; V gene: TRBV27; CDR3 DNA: TGTGCCAGCAGGACCGGACAGGGAAACTATGGCTACACCTTC; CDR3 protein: CASRTGQGNYGYTF
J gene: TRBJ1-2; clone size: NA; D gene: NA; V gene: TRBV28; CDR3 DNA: TGTGCCAGCAGTCAAGGGACTGTGTCCTATGGCTACACCTTC; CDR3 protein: CASSQGTVSYGYTF
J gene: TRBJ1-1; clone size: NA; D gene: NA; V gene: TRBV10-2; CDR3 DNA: TGCGCCAGCAGCCTAACTTATAACACTGAAGCTTTCTTT; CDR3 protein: CASSLTYNTEAFF
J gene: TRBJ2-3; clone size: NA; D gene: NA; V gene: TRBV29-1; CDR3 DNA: TGCAGCGTTGAAGAGGCCGTGGGAGCAGATACGCAGTATTTT; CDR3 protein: CSVEEAVGADTQYF
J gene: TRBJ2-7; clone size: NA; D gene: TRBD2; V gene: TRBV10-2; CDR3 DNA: TGCGCCAGCAGTCGGCTAGCGGGAACCTACGAGCAGTACTTC; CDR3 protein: CASSRLAGTYEQYF
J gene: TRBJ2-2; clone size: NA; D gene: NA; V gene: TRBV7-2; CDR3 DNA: TGTGCCAGCAGGCCCGGGGCGGGGAACACCGGGGAGCTGTTTTTT; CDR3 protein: CASRPGAGNTGELFF
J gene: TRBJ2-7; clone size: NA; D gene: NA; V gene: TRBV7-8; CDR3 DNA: TGTGCCAGCAGCCCCACAGGGACTCTTTCCTACGAGCAGTACTTC; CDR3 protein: CASSPTGTLSYEQYF
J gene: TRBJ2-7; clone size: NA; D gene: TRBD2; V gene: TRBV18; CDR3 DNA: TGTGCCAGCTCACCGGCTAGCGGGAGGGTATCCTACGAGCAGTACTTC; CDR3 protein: CASSPASGRVSYEQYF
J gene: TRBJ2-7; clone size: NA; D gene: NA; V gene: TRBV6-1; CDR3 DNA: TGTGCCGGGGGCATCCCGGGGAGGTCCTACGAGCAGTACTTC; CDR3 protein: CAGGIPGRSYEQYF
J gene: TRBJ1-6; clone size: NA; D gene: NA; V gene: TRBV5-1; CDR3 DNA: TGCGCCAGCAGCTTGGAATTAAATTCACCCCTCCACTTT; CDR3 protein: CASSLELNSPLHF
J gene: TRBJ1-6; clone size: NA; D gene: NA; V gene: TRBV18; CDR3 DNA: TGTGCCAGCTCACTACAGGGCAGGGATTCACCCCTCCACTTT; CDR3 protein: CASSLQGRDSPLHF
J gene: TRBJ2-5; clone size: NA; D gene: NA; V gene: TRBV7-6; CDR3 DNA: TGTGCCAGCAGCTTGGGTCTCAAAGAGACCCAGTACTTC; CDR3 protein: CASSLGLKETQYF
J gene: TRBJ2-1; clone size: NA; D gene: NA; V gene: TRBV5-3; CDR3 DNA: TGTGCCAGAAGCTTGCGGCGGGCCTACAATGAGCAGTTCTTC; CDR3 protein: CARSLRRAYNEQFF
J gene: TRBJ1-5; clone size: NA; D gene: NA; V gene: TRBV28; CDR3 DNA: TGTGCCAGCAGTTTCGGGTTTCGCAATCAGCCCCAGCATTTT; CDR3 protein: CASSFGFRNQPQHF
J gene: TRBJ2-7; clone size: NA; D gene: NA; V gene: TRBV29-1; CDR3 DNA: TGCAGCGTCAGACAGGACTCGAGCTCCTACGAGCAGTACTTC; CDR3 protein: CSVRQDSSSYEQYF
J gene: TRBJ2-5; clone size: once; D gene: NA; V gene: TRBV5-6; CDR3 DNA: TGTGCCAGCAGCTTACTGTTGATGCTGGGGGGATCGGCAGAGACCCAGTACTTC; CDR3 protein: CASSLLLMLGGSAETQYF
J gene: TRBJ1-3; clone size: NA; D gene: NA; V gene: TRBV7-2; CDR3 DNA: TGTGCCAGCAGCTTATTGGGTTTTGGAAACACCATATATTTT; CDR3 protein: CASSLLGFGNTIYF
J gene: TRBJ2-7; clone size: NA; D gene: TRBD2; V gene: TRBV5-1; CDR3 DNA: TGCGCCAGCAGCTTGGCCGGACTAGCGGGGGCCTCCTACGAGCAGTACTTC; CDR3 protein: CASSLAGLAGASYEQYF
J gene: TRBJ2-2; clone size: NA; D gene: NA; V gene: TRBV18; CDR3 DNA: TGTGCCAGCTCACCAGTTCTCACCACCGGGGAGCTGTTTTTT; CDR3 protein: CASSPVLTTGELFF
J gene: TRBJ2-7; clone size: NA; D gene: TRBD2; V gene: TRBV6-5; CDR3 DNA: TGTGCCAGCAGTGTGACTAGCGGGACAACCTACGAGCAGTACTTC; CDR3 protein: CASSVTSGTTYEQYF